This TCR beta chain was sequenced in a study of control samples from healthy donors and cancer patients. The CDR3 consists of 16 residues. V lost 3 bases, J lost 5 bases, and 18 bases lay in between. Per the germline V gene, CDR1 is MNHNS and CDR2 is SASEGT. This clone showed up just once. Generated by immunoSEQ multiplex PCR, the TCRdb table keeps only in-frame clones and is missing some. The sample lists about 120,000 clones; approximately 93% were seen once. The chain uses TRBV6-1 and TRBJ2-3; TRBD1 or TRBD2 may be the D gene (5 bases each). The specimen was blood. This receptor was obtained from a woman under 30 in good health. Written as DNA, the CDR3 is TGTGCCAGCAGTGATTACAGGTCTGTTGGGGGAGATACGCAGTATTTT. This encodes CASSDYRSVGGDTQYF.